This T cell receptor beta chain was observed in a study of CD8+ T cells in alopecia areata. Overall study: Oral tofacitinib (5 to 10 mg twice daily) was administered to treated patients.

After isolation, RNA underwent reverse transcription to generate cDNA as the sequencing template. The table came from immunoSEQ multiplex PCR; TCRdb's copy has only in-frame clones and leaves some out. Here the sample spans about 150,000 clones, 45% to 65% being singletons. The CDR3 has 16 residues. Germline V lookup: CDR1 SGHDT, CDR2 YYEEEE. V lost 1 base, J lost 0 bases, and 14 bases lay in between. Findings and limits, study-wide: Amid tofacitinib therapy, many expanded lesional clones stayed present in scalp and blood.

This sample's treatment: oral pan-JAK inhibitor, 5-10 mg twice daily. Individuals with alopecia areata gave both lesional scalp punch biopsies and peripheral blood for collection. About this clone itself: Its antigen remains unknown.

This sample comprised CD8+ T cells sorted from blood, obtained at week 4, from a patient treated with tofacitinib. The receptor comes from a human donor with alopecia areata. The chain uses TRBV5-6 and TRBJ2-7; no reliable D call. In nucleotides, the CDR3 is TGTGCCAGCAGCTTGTTCGTCCTCGTCCCCTCCTACGAGCAGTACTTC. It translates to CASSLFVLVPSYEQYF.